This T cell receptor (beta chain) originates from a study of blood T cell repertoires in COVID-19. This study enrolled people aged about 18 to 90 from about two dozen US geographic areas. In the authors' workflow: For nucleated cells, counts were estimated from reference gene primer amplification. The repertoire was sequenced with immunoSEQ multiplex PCR; TCRdb's copy has only in-frame clones and lacks some. The DNA was the basis for D and trimming; V, J and clone size are from that table. This table holds around 180,000 clones, approximately 92% found once. The CDR3 loop spans 13 amino acids. Looked up from germline, CDR1 is SGHTS and CDR2 is YDEGEE. V shed 0 bases and J shed 5 bases, with 7 bases lying between them.

The sequencing input was PBMCs or T cells enriched from blood (not recorded which). V gene TRBV5-8 combines with J gene TRBJ2-3; D uncertain. This clonotype was sampled from a woman between 40 and 55 years old with acute COVID-19. The CDR3 sequence is CASSLVVGDTQYF. In DNA, the CDR3 is TGTGCCAGCAGCTTGGTAGTCGGAGATACGCAGTATTTT.